A single sample gave rise to the 30 T cell receptor beta chains below, sequenced in a study of blood T cell repertoires in COVID-19. Clones were read by immunoSEQ multiplex PCR, and TCRdb kept only the in-frame ones, dropping some. The sample includes 290,000 or so clones, more than 85% of them seen just once. Source material: peripheral blood. The source is a man aged 65-85 years with acute or convalescent COVID-19.

This clone showed up just once. The chain links TRBV7-8 to TRBJ2-4; 14 bases line up with TRBD2. Germline-derived CDR1 and CDR2 are SGHVS and FQNEAQ. The CDR3 spans 17 residues. Losses at the gene ends were 5 bases for V and 6 bases for J; bases not matched to a gene: 9. The CDR3 spells CASSPTSGRGFGNIQYF. DNA of the CDR3: TGTGCCAGCAGCCCGACTAGCGGGAGGGGGTTTGGAAACATTCAGTACTTC.

The rearrangement uses TRBV9 and TRBJ2-2; weak D call: TRBD2 (5 bases). The CDR3 is made up of 16 amino acids. Germline V gene data show CDR1 as SGDLS and CDR2 as YYNGEE. V gave up 0 bases and J gave up 8 bases, with 17 bases separating them. The CDR3 loop is CASSVEDGRVAGELFF. For the CDR3, the DNA is TGTGCCAGCAGCGTAGAAGATGGGAGAGTTGCGGGGGAGCTGTTTTTT. The full variable domain, in which reference TRBV9 and TRBJ2-2 provide the parts outside the CDR3, is DSGVTQTPKHLITATGQRVTLRCSPRSGDLSVYWYQQSLDQGLQFLIQYYNGEERAKGNILERFSAQQFPDLHSELNLSSLELGDSALYFCASSVEDGRVAGELFFGEGSRLTVL.

V and J are TRBV6-6 and TRBJ2-5, with TRBD1 identical over 7 bases. Germline V CDR1 and CDR2: MNHNY, SVGAGI (reference sequence). The J segment lost 1 base and the V segment lost 2 bases, leaving 4 bases of the junction unmatched. The CDR3 is 15 amino acids. The CDR3: CASSYLGTVQETQYF. The CDR3 DNA reads TGTGCCAGCAGTTACCTAGGGACAGTCCAAGAGACCCAGTACTTC.

The chain is built from TRBV7-2 and TRBJ1-2, with 10 bases fitting TRBD1. Germline V gene data show CDR1 as SGHTA and CDR2 as FQGNSA. With V trimmed by 10 bases and J by 2 bases, 7 bases remained unmatched. The CDR3 is made up of 14 amino acids. For the CDR3, the DNA is TGTGCCATTGGACCGGGACAGGGGAACTATGGCTACACCTTC. Translated, it gives CAIGPGQGNYGYTF.

Here the CDR3 reads CASSQDRGGADTQYF. CDR3 nucleotides: TGCGCCAGCAGCCAAGATCGCGGGGGGGCAGATACGCAGTATTTT. The chain links TRBV4-3 to TRBJ2-3; 9 bases fit TRBD2. CDR1 and CDR2 from the germline V gene are LGHNA and YSLEER. This CDR3 region has 15 residues. With 0 bases clipped from V and 4 bases from J, the junction kept 2 bases outside the gene matches.

The chain carries TRBV7-9 and TRBJ2-3; TRBD2 might be the D (5 bases). The length of the CDR3 is 14 residues. CDR1 and CDR2 (germline): SEHNR, FQNEAQ (reference sequence). V shed 5 bases and J shed 5 bases, with 14 bases lying between them. This CDR3 is CASSPLGVGDTQYF. The CDR3 region has the DNA TGTGCCAGCAGCCCCCTCGGGGTTGGAGATACGCAGTATTTT.

Here the CDR3 DNA reads TGTGCCAGCAGCTTTGGTCAGGGGGAAAGGTTCTTC. Amino acids: CASSFGQGERFF. V is TRBV7-9 and J is TRBJ2-1; 7 bases are shared with TRBD1. From germline, CDR1 is SEHNR and CDR2 FQNEAQ (reference sequence). There are 12 residues in the CDR3. Trimming took 3 bases from V and 15 from J; bases not matched to a gene: 8.

This chain links TRBV7-2 with TRBJ2-7, with 11 bases aligning to TRBD2. Germline V CDR1 and CDR2: SGHTA, FQGNSA. The CDR3 is made up of 15 amino acids. Trimming at V came to 4 bases and at J to 0 bases, leaving 2 bases not matched to a gene. CDR3 loop: CASSSSGGSSYEQYF. Written as DNA, the CDR3 is TGTGCCAGCAGCTCTAGCGGGGGGAGCTCCTACGAGCAGTACTTC.

This clone was seen a single time. The chain carries TRBV12-3 or TRBV12-4 and TRBJ2-5; D is undetermined. This CDR3 spans 12 amino acids. V shed 5 bases and J shed 1 base, with 5 bases lying between them. Here the CDR3 reads CASSPVQETQYF. CDR3 nucleotides: TGTGCCAGCAGTCCGGTCCAAGAGACCCAGTACTTC.

The chain employs TRBV4-3 and TRBJ2-7; 9 bases are shared with TRBD2. The CDR3 runs 15 residues. V lost 4 bases to trimming and J lost 4 bases; unmatched junction nucleotides: 8. CDR1 is LGHNA and CDR2 is YSLEER in the germline V gene. The CDR3 nucleotides read TGCGCCAGCAGCCCCGGCCTAGCGGGGACTTACGAGCAGTACTTC. It is translated as CASSPGLAGTYEQYF.

The chain has TRBV7-9 and TRBJ1-5; D uncertain. This CDR3 has 15 residues. With 4 bases removed from V and 5 bases from J, the gap between germline ends came to 15 bases. Germline V gene sequence: CDR1 SEHNR, CDR2 FQNEAQ (reference sequence). The CDR3 here is CASSSRGPSDQPQHF. CDR3 in DNA: TGTGCCAGCAGCTCGAGAGGGCCCTCCGATCAGCCCCAGCATTTT.

The count of this clone is one. The chain links TRBV6-2 or TRBV6-3 to TRBJ1-5; D may be TRBD1 (5 bases). This CDR3 is 16 amino acids long. Germline loops: CDR1 MNHEY, CDR2 SVGEGT. The V and J ends lost 2 bases and 0 bases respectively, with 11 bases between them. The CDR3, as DNA: TGTGCCAGCAGTTACGCCAGGGTGAATAGCAATCAGCCCCAGCATTTT. Amino acids: CASSYARVNSNQPQHF.

This chain uses TRBV28 with TRBJ1-6; D not resolved. V was pared by 7 bases and J by 0 bases, with 10 bases between. This CDR3 comprises 15 residues. CDR1 and CDR2 from the germline V gene are MDHEN and SYDVKM. The CDR3 spells CASTSRSSYNSPLHF. As DNA, the CDR3 is TGTGCCAGCACCAGTAGGAGCTCCTATAATTCACCCCTCCACTTT.

CDR3 sequence (DNA): TGCGCCAGCAGCCAAGATTCCTTGGTCGCACACCGGGGTTATGAGCAGTTCTTC. This encodes CASSQDSLVAHRGYEQFF. The V call is TRBV4-3, the J call TRBJ2-1; D is possibly TRBD2 (5 bases). The CDR3 contains 18 residues. Germline V CDR1 and CDR2: LGHNA, YSLEER. V was pared by 0 bases and J by 8 bases, with 23 bases between.

This clone has a handful of counts. The gene calls are TRBV15 and TRBJ2-5; D is possibly TRBD2 (7 bases). The ends were cut back, 0 bases at V and 5 bases at J, with 10 bases in the middle. The CDR3 spans 14 residues. The V gene's germline CDR1 is LNHNV and CDR2 YYDKDF (reference sequence). The CDR3 coding sequence is TGTGCCACCAGCAGAGATTCGGGGGGCGAGACCCAGTACTTC. Its protein is CATSRDSGGETQYF.

CDR3: CASTINSGNTIYF. In DNA form, the CDR3 reads TGTGCCAGCACCATCAACTCTGGAAACACCATATATTTT. The rearrangement uses TRBV6-6 and TRBJ1-3; no definite D call. The V gene's germline CDR1 is MNHNY and CDR2 SVGAGI (reference sequence). V gave up 7 bases and J gave up 0 bases, with 7 bases separating them. The CDR3 has 13 amino acids.

The rearrangement links TRBV18 to TRBJ2-1, with 8 bases matching TRBD2. This CDR3 has 18 amino acids. V shed 1 base, J shed 7 bases, and the junction held 15 bases outside the gene matches. Germline CDR1 is KGHSH and CDR2 is LQKENI. CDR3 bases: TGTGCCAGCTCACCACTGGCACTAAGCGGGAGAAGAGGGAATGAGCAGTTCTTC. Translation gives CASSPLALSGRRGNEQFF.

This clone was counted a single time. The rearrangement joins TRBV19 to TRBJ1-1; D is unclear. This CDR3 spans 16 amino acids. V was cut by 4 bases and J by 0 bases, with 15 bases left in between. Germline-derived CDR1 and CDR2 are LNHDA and SQIVND (reference sequence). In nucleotides, the CDR3 is TGTGCCAGTAGTACCCCCTTTGGGGAGCTGAACACTGAAGCTTTCTTT. It codes for CASSTPFGELNTEAFF. Filled out from reference TRBV19 and TRBJ1-1, the complete variable domain reads DGGITQSPKYLFRKEGQNVTLSCEQNLNHDAMYWYRQDPGQGLRLIYYSQIVNDFQKGDIAEGYSVSREKKESFPLTVTSAQKNPTAFYLCASSTPFGELNTEAFFGQGTRLTVV.

The chain links TRBV10-2 to TRBJ2-2; 7 bases match TRBD1. CDR1 is WSHSY, CDR2 SAAADI, per germline. The ends lost 4 bases at V and 4 bases at J; junction bases unmatched: 9. The CDR3 has 16 residues. The CDR3 region has the DNA TGCGCCAGCAGTGGTCCCGGGACAGTCTTCACCGGGGAGCTGTTTTTT. Translated, it gives CASSGPGTVFTGELFF.

The gene calls are TRBV6-5 and TRBJ2-7, with 11 bases identical to TRBD2. V trimming: 6 bases; J trimming: 1 base; junction bases outside the gene matches: 2. The CDR3 spans 14 residues. CDR1 MNHEY and CDR2 SVGAGI come from the germline V gene. This CDR3 reads CASRASGGSYEQYF. In DNA form, the CDR3 reads TGTGCCAGCAGGGCTAGCGGGGGGTCCTACGAGCAGTACTTC.

The V call is TRBV30, the J call TRBJ1-3, with 9 nucleotides matching TRBD1. The ends lost 4 bases at V and 1 base at J; junction bases unmatched: 2. Germline V gene data show CDR1 as GTSNPN and CDR2 as SVGIG (reference sequence). This CDR3 has 14 residues. CDR3 in amino acids: CAWNRGLSGNTIYF. The CDR3 nucleotides read TGTGCCTGGAACAGGGGGCTTTCTGGAAACACCATATATTTT.

This clone was detected only a few times. This chain joins TRBV7-8 and TRBJ1-3, with D tentatively TRBD1 (6 bases). Trimming cost V 1 base and J 3 bases, with 25 bases left between them. Looked up from germline, CDR1 is SGHVS and CDR2 is FQNEAQ. This CDR3 is built from 20 residues. The CDR3 region is CASSLVRQGLGRFFGNTIYF. In DNA form, the CDR3 reads TGTGCCAGCAGCTTAGTCCGCCAGGGGCTGGGCCGGTTCTTTGGAAACACCATATATTTT.

The chain is built from TRBV19 and TRBJ2-7; tentatively, D is TRBD2 (6 bases). CDR1 and CDR2 (germline): LNHDA, SQIVND (reference sequence). V lost 6 bases and J lost 3, with 15 bases in between. The CDR3 is 14 amino acids. The CDR3, as DNA: TGTGCCAGTAGCCTACGTAGCGGACTCTACGAGCAGTACTTC. Translating gives CASSLRSGLYEQYF.

This clone has just one count. The chain recombines TRBV6-1 with TRBJ2-7; possible D gene TRBD2, 5 bases. Germline V gene lookup returns CDR1 MNHNS and CDR2 SASEGT. There are 12 residues in the CDR3. V lost 1 base, J lost 13 bases, and 14 bases lay in between. The CDR3 DNA sequence: TGTGCCAGCAGTGAAGGTGAGGGAGTGTGTTACTTC. This encodes CASSEGEGVCYF.

The chain uses TRBV6-6 and TRBJ2-2; TRBD2 aligns across 8 bases. The CDR3 covers 15 residues. The V segment lost 5 bases and the J segment 4 bases; nucleotides outside the gene matches: 6. CDR1 MNHNY and CDR2 SVGAGI come from the germline V gene (reference sequence). The CDR3 region has the DNA TGTGCCAGCAGTCTAGCTAGCGGGCTCACCGGGGAGCTGTTTTTT. Translating gives CASSLASGLTGELFF.

The chain carries TRBV5-1 and TRBJ1-3; D is undetermined. The V end was cut by 0 bases, the J end by 1 base, with 14 bases between. There are 17 residues in the CDR3. CDR1 and CDR2 (germline): SGHRS, YFSETQ. In DNA form, the CDR3 reads TGCGCCAGCAGCTTGGGCGGAGATCCGTGGTCTGGAAACACCATATATTTT. It is translated as CASSLGGDPWSGNTIYF.

The gene calls are TRBV3-1 (or the pseudogene TRBV3-2) and TRBJ2-2; 8 nucleotides line up with TRBD1. The CDR3 is 15 amino acids. Trimming took 4 bases from V and 5 from J; bases not matched to a gene: 6. Germline V lookup: CDR1 LGHDT, CDR2 YNNKEL (reference sequence). CDR3 nucleotide sequence: TGTGCCAGCAGCCGGGCAGGGGGCCGAACCGGGGAGCTGTTTTTT. This sequence encodes CASSRAGGRTGELFF.

About this clone itself: A read error may account for a junction end that differs from germline. The V call is TRBV2, the J call TRBJ1-5; D unresolved. Germline V gene data show CDR1 as SNHLY and CDR2 as FYNNEI. CDR3 length equals 15 residues. The CDR3: CASSQLESSYQPQHF. The CDR3 bases are TGTGCCAGCAGTCAACTAGAGAGTAGCTATCAGCCCCAGCATTTT.

The rearrangement joins TRBV15 to TRBJ1-5, with a possible D match to TRBD1 (6 bases). CDR3 length equals 15 residues. Germline V gene data show CDR1 as LNHNV and CDR2 as YYDKDF (reference sequence). V lost 5 bases, J lost 6 bases, and 17 bases lay in between. The CDR3 spells CATSLNRAIPQPQHF. The DNA for the CDR3 is TGTGCCACCAGCCTGAACAGGGCTATCCCTCAGCCCCAGCATTTT.

V usage is TRBV19 and J usage is TRBJ2-1, with D tentatively TRBD2 (7 bases). Germline values: CDR1 LNHDA, CDR2 SQIVND (reference sequence). The V end was cut by 2 bases, the J end by 4 bases, with 15 bases between. This CDR3 spans 16 amino acids. CDR3 protein: CASSIKTGRGYNEQFF. The CDR3 coding sequence is TGTGCCAGTAGTATAAAAACAGGGAGGGGTTACAATGAGCAGTTCTTC.